This T cell receptor beta chain was captured by sequencing in a study of cytotoxic CD8 clonotypes in ibrutinib-treated CLL (dated by TCRdb to the early 2020s). Regarding the research as a whole: The cohort had about ten relapsed/refractory and roughly 14 treatment-naive patients; some 17 were IGHV unmutated. Cryopreserved peripheral blood mononuclear cells were collected at three points: before therapy, at response, and at either sustained remission or disease progression. Partial responses were observed in approximately 24 patients and complete responses in 2; after a median follow-up of 68 months, remission was maintained in roughly 15 patients and progression was observed in roughly twelve. Samples at response were collected after a median of around twelve months of treatment, with a range of about 6 to 40 months. Of the 90 or so participants in the trial, roughly 26 had longitudinal samples available. Samples averaged approximately 260,000 productive templates and just under 95,000 productive rearrangements. Overall study outcomes, separate from this receptor: Public clonotypes were rare and either shrank or stayed stable during treatment, and the rise in clonality at ibrutinib response reflected expansion of private clonotypes. Baseline clonality exceeded that of age-matched healthy donors and correlated strongly with circulating CD8+ T-cell counts. Clonality increased at ibrutinib response, stayed stable in sustained remission, and fell back toward baseline at progression. Sampling times were not matched between sustained-remission and progressing patients, and lymph node repertoires were not studied.

Each clonotype received, on average, 10x coverage in deep resolution sequencing performed on a MiSeq, where the target depth lay between 1 in 1 million and 1 in 200,000 T cells. TCR beta libraries were generated with the immunoSEQ hsTCRB Kit. Regarding the original processing steps: The data were analyzed with ImmunoSEQ Analyzer and ImmunoSEQ Data Assistant, and V, D and J gene assignments followed IMGT definitions. Clonality, with values ranging from 0 to 1, was calculated as one minus the normalized Shannon entropy of productive rearrangement frequencies. Only overrepresented clonotypes making up at least 0.05% of each patient's repertoire were included in the public clonotype analysis. Some 13 repertoires from age-matched healthy donors, obtained from immuneACCESS, served as clonality controls. TCRdb re-hosts the immuneACCESS table, in-frame sequences only. Its copies lack some clones; in the studies checked, an unresolved V gene accounts for under half of them, and the cause for the rest is not known. That table is the source of V, J and clone size, and D and trimming were worked out from the DNA. The sample has around 310,000 clones on record, just under 80% of them singletons. The top ten clonotypes cover over 5.5% of the sample.

Turning to this clone: The specificity of this receptor is unknown. No base quality information exists; no much larger clone differs at one position.

Around 1.8 micrograms of genomic DNA were extracted from cryopreserved PBMCs for TCR beta library preparation. Longitudinal blood samples from CLL patients on ibrutinib monotherapy were analyzed using high-throughput TCR beta sequencing. The patients took part in an open-label, single-center phase 2 trial of ibrutinib monotherapy. The CDR3 holds 16 amino acids from the cysteine to the phenylalanine. Only the CDR3 part of the read is kept: 48 bases, read in frame from the first base. CDR1 is given as LNHNV and CDR2 as YYDKDF, both from the germline V gene (reference sequence). From V the trimming removes 4 bases and from J it removes 3 bases, while the gene matches leave 7 bases of the junction unaccounted for.

This sample comprised PBMCs, obtained before ibrutinib treatment. This sequence was found in a human donor with chronic lymphocytic leukemia. The sequence links TRBV15 to TRBJ2-2; 8 of the junction bases match TRBD2. The sequenced DNA is TGTGCCACCAGCAAGGAACTAGCGGAGTACACCGGGGAGCTGTTTTTT. Translated, it gives CATSKELAEYTGELFF. The CDR3, completed at both ends by the reference TRBV15 and TRBJ2-2 genes, gives the full variable domain DAMVIQNPRYQVTQFGKPVTLSCSQTLNHNVMYWYQQKSSQAPKLLFHYYDKDFNNEADTPDNFQSRRPNTSFCFLDIRSPGLGDTAMYLCATSKELAEYTGELFFGEGSRLTVL.